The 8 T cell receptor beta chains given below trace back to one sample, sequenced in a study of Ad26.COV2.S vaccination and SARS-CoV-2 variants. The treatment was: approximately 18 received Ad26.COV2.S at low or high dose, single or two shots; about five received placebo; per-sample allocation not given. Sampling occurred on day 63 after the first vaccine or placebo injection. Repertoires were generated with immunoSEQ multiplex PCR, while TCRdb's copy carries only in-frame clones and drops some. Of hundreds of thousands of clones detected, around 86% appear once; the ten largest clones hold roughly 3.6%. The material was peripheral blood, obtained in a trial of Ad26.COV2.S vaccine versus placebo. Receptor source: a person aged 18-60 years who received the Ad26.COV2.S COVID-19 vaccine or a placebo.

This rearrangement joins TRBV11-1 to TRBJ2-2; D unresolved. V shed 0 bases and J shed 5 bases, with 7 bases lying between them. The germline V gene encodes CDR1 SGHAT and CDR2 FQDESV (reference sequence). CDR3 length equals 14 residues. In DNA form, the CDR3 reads TGTGCCAGCAGCTTAGCCAGATTTACCGGGGAGCTGTTTTTT. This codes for CASSLARFTGELFF.

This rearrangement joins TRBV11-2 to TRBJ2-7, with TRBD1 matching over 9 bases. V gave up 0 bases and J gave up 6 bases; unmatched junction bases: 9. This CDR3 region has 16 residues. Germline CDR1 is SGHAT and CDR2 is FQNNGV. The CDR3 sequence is CASSLDWGQGSGEQYF. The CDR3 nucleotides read TGTGCCAGCAGCTTAGATTGGGGACAGGGATCGGGCGAGCAGTACTTC.

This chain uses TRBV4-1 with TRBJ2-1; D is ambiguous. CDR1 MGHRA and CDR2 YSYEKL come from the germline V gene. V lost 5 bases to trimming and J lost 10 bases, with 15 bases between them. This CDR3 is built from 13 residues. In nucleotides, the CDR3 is TGCGCCAGCAGCGGGAATCTAGGTTCCGAGCAGTTCTTC. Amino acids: CASSGNLGSEQFF.

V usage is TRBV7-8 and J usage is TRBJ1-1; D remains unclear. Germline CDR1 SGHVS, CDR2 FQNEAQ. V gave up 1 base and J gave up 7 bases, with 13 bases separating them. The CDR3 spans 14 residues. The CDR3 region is CASSLGFLDLEAFF. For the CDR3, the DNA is TGTGCCAGCAGCTTAGGGTTCCTAGACCTTGAAGCTTTCTTT.

The CDR3 DNA is TGCAGCGTTAGGATGAAGGGACGGCACCAAGAGACCCAGTACTTC. This translates into CSVRMKGRHQETQYF. V usage is TRBV29-1 and J usage is TRBJ2-5, with D perhaps assigned TRBD1 or TRBD2 (5 bases each). V lost 5 bases to trimming and J lost 0 bases, with 16 bases between them. This CDR3 has 15 amino acids. Looked up from germline, CDR1 is SQVTM and CDR2 is ANQGSEA.

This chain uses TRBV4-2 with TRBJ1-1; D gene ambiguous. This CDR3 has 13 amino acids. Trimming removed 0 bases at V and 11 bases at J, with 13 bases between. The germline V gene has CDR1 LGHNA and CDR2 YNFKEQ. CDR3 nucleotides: TGTGCCAGCAGCCAAGACGCTGGGAGGGTGGCTTTCTTT. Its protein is CASSQDAGRVAFF.

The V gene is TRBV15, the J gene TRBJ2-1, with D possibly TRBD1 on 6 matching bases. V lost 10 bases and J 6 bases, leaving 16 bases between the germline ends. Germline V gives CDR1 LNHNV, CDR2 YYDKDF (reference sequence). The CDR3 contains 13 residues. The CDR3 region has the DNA TGTGCCAGCAAACACAGGGTGAGCAATGAGCAGTTCTTC. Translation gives CASKHRVSNEQFF.

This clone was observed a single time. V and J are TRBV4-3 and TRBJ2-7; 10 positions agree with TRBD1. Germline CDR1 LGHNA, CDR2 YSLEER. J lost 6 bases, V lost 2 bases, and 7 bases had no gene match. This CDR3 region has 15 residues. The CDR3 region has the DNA TGCGCCAGCAGCCAATCGGGACAGGGGTCTTTCGAGCAGTACTTC. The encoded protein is CASSQSGQGSFEQYF.